One and the same sample provided the 14 T cell receptor beta chains below, sequenced in a study of molecular identifiers for immune sequencing clone quantification. TCRdb recomputed calls from the PCR reads with MiXCR, one row per CDR3 protein. The sample has about half a million distinct CDR3 sequences, around 23% seen once. Sample: naive CD8+ T cells from blood, with Jurkat cell RNA spiked in. Subset of the sample: FACS-sorted CD8+CD4-CCR7+CD45RA+ naive T cells. The receptors originated from a human donor in good health. Some libraries in this study had Jurkat cell RNA spiked in.

The rearrangement links TRBV29-1 to TRBJ1-2; TRBD1 aligns across 8 bases. The CDR3 is 12 residues long. Losses at the gene ends were 4 bases for V and 2 bases for J; bases not matched to a gene: 0. Per germline, CDR1 SQVTM and CDR2 ANQGSEA. The CDR3 DNA reads TGCAGCGTTGCAGGGGGCAACTATGGCTACACCTTC. This encodes CSVAGGNYGYTF.

Concerning this clonotype itself: A much larger clonotype is one base distant, so this may be a read error. Here the CDR3 reads CASSPLVGGGEQYF. The CDR3 DNA reads as TGTGCCAGCAGTCCACTAGTGGGAGGTGGTGAGCAGTACTTC. The V and J genes are TRBV12-3 or TRBV12-4 and TRBJ2-7; weak D call: TRBD2 (6 bases). This CDR3 comprises 14 residues. Trimming took off 5 bases at V and 7 bases at J, with 18 bases between the two ends.

This clonotype was recorded many times. The chain employs TRBV19 and TRBJ2-3, with TRBD1 identical over 7 bases. The CDR3 extends over 15 amino acids. J lost 6 bases, V lost 6 bases, and 12 bases had no gene match. Germline-derived CDR1 and CDR2 are LNHDA and SQIVND (reference sequence). The CDR3 sequence is CASRAGQASSDTQYF. The CDR3 DNA reads as TGTGCCAGTAGGGCCGGACAGGCCTCATCGGATACGCAGTATTTT.

This clonotype was seen many times. J is TRBJ1-1 and V is TRBV29-1, with D possibly being TRBD1 (5 bases). V was shortened by 6 bases and J by 0 bases, with 20 bases between the two germline ends. This CDR3 is 16 amino acids long. CDR1 and CDR2 from the germline V gene are SQVTM and ANQGSEA. The CDR3 sequence: CSVPWGYRDLNTEAFF. For the CDR3, the DNA is TGCAGCGTGCCGTGGGGCTATAGGGATCTGAACACTGAAGCTTTCTTT.

As for this clonotype: The junction does not match germline at one end; this may be a read error. The rearrangement links TRBV7-8 to TRBJ2-1, with D perhaps matching TRBD2 (5 bases). In germline, CDR1 is SGHVS, CDR2 FQNEAQ. CDR3 length: 16 residues. In DNA form, the CDR3 reads TGTGCCAGCAGTCCTCTTGTGGGGAGCTCCTGCAATGAGCAGTTCTTC. Its protein is CASSPLVGSSCNEQFF.

This sequence joins TRBV7-9 and TRBJ2-7, with 8 positions matching TRBD2. The CDR3 has 16 residues. V lost 2 bases and J lost 0; bases outside the gene matches: 6. The germline V gene encodes CDR1 SEHNR and CDR2 FQNEAQ (reference sequence). CDR3 amino acids: CASSLPSGPSSYEQYF. Here the CDR3 DNA reads TGTGCCAGCAGCTTACCTAGCGGGCCTAGCTCCTACGAGCAGTACTTC.

On this clonotype: One base away lies a much larger clone, so this may be a sequencing read error. The chain couples TRBV4-3 to TRBJ1-2; D is possibly TRBD1 (5 bases). This CDR3 has 16 amino acids. Deletions cut 3 bases from V and 5 bases from J, with 19 bases between. Germline lookup yields CDR1 LGHNA and CDR2 YSLEER. The CDR3 protein is CASSHDVSGQGYGYTF. The CDR3 DNA follows: TGCGCCAGCAGCCATGATGTTTCGGGGCAGGGTTATGGCTACACCTTC.

In its sample, this clonotype was seen many times. The V and J genes are TRBV7-9 and TRBJ2-3; 7 nucleotides agree with TRBD2. The CDR3 runs to 15 residues. V was pared by 5 bases and J by 5 bases, with 10 bases of the junction left unmatched. The germline V gene encodes CDR1 SEHNR and CDR2 FQNEAQ (reference sequence). DNA of the CDR3: TGTGCCAGCAGCCGAGAGGCGGGAGCGGGAGATACGCAGTATTTT. Translated, it gives CASSREAGAGDTQYF.

V and J are TRBV6-2 or TRBV6-3 and TRBJ2-2; the D is unclear. V lost 5 bases to trimming and J lost 5 bases, with 3 bases between them. This CDR3 has 11 amino acids. In germline, CDR1 is MNHEY, CDR2 SVGEGT. This CDR3 reads CASSQTGELFF. For the CDR3, the DNA is TGTGCCAGCAGTCAGACCGGGGAGCTGTTTTTT.

This clonotype was detected only a few times. V is TRBV24-1 and J is TRBJ2-1; 14 positions agree with TRBD2. The junction had 8 bases not matched to a gene; V was cut back by 8 bases and J by 9 bases. The germline V gene has CDR1 KGHDR and CDR2 SFDVKD. The CDR3 covers 15 residues. CDR3 sequence (DNA): TGTGCCACCACCGAAGGACTAGCGGGAGGCGGTGAGCAGTTCTTC. It is translated as CATTEGLAGGGEQFF.

This clonotype was observed many times. The chain combines TRBV4-2 with TRBJ2-7, with 7 bases fitting TRBD1. V trimming: 2 bases; J trimming: 2 bases; junction bases outside the gene matches: 12. CDR1 is LGHNA, CDR2 YNFKEQ, per germline. This CDR3 contains 17 residues. The DNA of the CDR3 is TGTGCCAGCAGCCAACTGGACAGGACGAATTCTGCCTACGAGCAGTACTTC. It specifies CASSQLDRTNSAYEQYF.

V usage is TRBV4-1 and J usage is TRBJ2-7; 12 bases agree with TRBD1. This CDR3 spans 14 amino acids. V gave up 8 bases and J gave up 5 bases; unmatched junction bases: 7. Germline CDR1 is MGHRA and CDR2 is YSYEKL. CDR3 DNA sequence: TGCGCCAGCGCACCGGGACAGGGGGCGAACGAGCAGTACTTC. It yields the protein CASAPGQGANEQYF.

Regarding this clonotype: A read error may account for a junction end that differs from germline. The chain employs TRBV28 and TRBJ2-2, with 7 bases fitting TRBD1. Germline loops: CDR1 MDHEN, CDR2 SYDVKM. The CDR3 consists of 14 residues. The CDR3 bases are TGTGCCAGCAGTCCGACAGGGAACCCCGGGGAGCTGTTTTTT. Translated: CASSPTGNPGELFF.

This clonotype was counted many times. V usage is TRBV5-4 and J usage is TRBJ2-7; TRBD1 aligns across 9 bases. The V and J ends lost 9 bases and 6 bases, in that order; junction bases with no gene match: 10. The germline V gene has CDR1 SGHNT and CDR2 YYREEE (reference sequence). There are 13 residues in the CDR3. The CDR3 nucleotides are TGTGCCACCACCGGGACAGGGACCATCGAGCAGTACTTC. It codes for CATTGTGTIEQYF.